This passage covers 9 T cell receptor beta chains from one sample sequenced in a study of shared clonotypes between healthy human individuals. TCRdb keeps only in-frame clones here, not all; method: immunoSEQ multiplex PCR. Of about 1.1 million clones in the sample, roughly 80% were seen once. The sequencing sample was made of memory CD4+ T cells from PBMCs. Noted subset: CD45RA-negative fraction. All receptors derive from a man between 18 and 29 years old in good health. Some clones in this sample may be carry-over from other donors' samples.

This clone was seen a single time. The chain joins TRBV2 to TRBJ2-3; TRBD2 matches at 11 bases. Germline CDR1 SNHLY, CDR2 FYNNEI. This CDR3 has 16 residues. V trimming: 8 bases; J trimming: 2 bases; junction bases outside the gene matches: 9. The CDR3 reads CASSSGTSGLTDTQYF. CDR3 nucleotide sequence: TGTGCCAGCTCCTCCGGGACTAGCGGACTCACAGATACGCAGTATTTT.

The V gene is TRBV21-1, the J gene TRBJ1-4; TRBD1 reflects the table's D call only, with no check against the DNA. TRBV21-1 is a pseudogene locus. This CDR3 comprises 17 residues. The CDR3 spells CASSYDGTGPTNEKLFF. The DNA for the CDR3 is TGTGCCAGCAGCTACGACGGGACAGGGCCAACTAATGAAAAACTGTTTTTT.

This clone was counted only a few times. The chain is built from TRBV11-2 and TRBJ2-7, with D perhaps TRBD1 (5 bases). CDR3 size: 14 residues. V gave up 5 bases and J gave up 1 base, with 12 bases separating them. CDR1 and CDR2 from the germline V gene are SGHAT and FQNNGV. The CDR3 sequence: CASSQMTVSYEQYF. DNA for the CDR3: TGTGCCAGCAGCCAGATGACAGTTTCCTACGAGCAGTACTTC.

The chain has TRBV6-5 and TRBJ2-7, with 7 positions matching TRBD1. Germline CDR1 and CDR2: MNHEY and SVGAGI. The ends lost 5 bases at V and 2 bases at J; junction bases unmatched: 9. The CDR3 sequence is 15 residues long. CDR3 in amino acids: CASSTRWTGAYEQYF. The CDR3 DNA sequence: TGTGCCAGCAGTACCCGATGGACAGGAGCCTACGAGCAGTACTTC.

The V call is TRBV11-3, the J call TRBJ2-1; D is possibly TRBD2 (5 bases). The V end was cut by 6 bases, the J end by 2 bases, with 11 bases between. The CDR3 contains 14 residues. CDR1 SGHNT and CDR2 YENEEA come from the germline V gene. CDR3 sequence: CASSPRGAYNEQFF. CDR3 sequence (DNA): TGTGCCAGCAGTCCCCGGGGAGCCTACAATGAGCAGTTCTTC.

In the case of this clone: The same CDR3 is also encoded by other DNA sequences in this sample. V usage is TRBV6-5 and J usage is TRBJ1-1; D is unclear. V was shortened by 2 bases and J by 1 base, with 5 bases between the two germline ends. The CDR3 loop spans 13 amino acids. Germline assignment: CDR1 MNHEY and CDR2 SVGAGI. In DNA, the CDR3 is TGTGCCAGCAGTTACCGACAGAACACTGAAGCTTTCTTT. Amino acids: CASSYRQNTEAFF.

The table lists this clone with a few counts. The J gene is TRBJ1-2, the V gene TRBV6-1; perhaps TRBD1 as D (6 bases). The CDR3 extends over 15 amino acids. CDR1 and CDR2 (germline): MNHNS, SASEGT. The ends were cut back, 2 bases at V and 2 bases at J, with 12 bases in the middle. Written as DNA, the CDR3 is TGTGCCAGCAGTGAACGGGCAGGGGCCAACTATGGCTACACCTTC. Amino acids: CASSERAGANYGYTF.

There are a few counts of this clone. The chain couples TRBV30 to TRBJ2-7; D might be TRBD2 (7 bases). The V gene lost 0 bases and the J gene lost 8 bases, with 23 bases spanning the gap. The V gene's germline CDR1 is GTSNPN and CDR2 SVGIG (reference sequence). The CDR3 contains 16 residues. CDR3 in amino acids: CAWSVPGRDINIKQYF. The DNA for the CDR3 is TGTGCCTGGAGTGTACCGGGGAGGGACATTAACATTAAGCAGTACTTC. Based on the CDR3 plus reference TRBV30 and TRBJ2-7, the full variable domain is SQTIHQWPATLVQPVGSPLSLECTVEGTSNPNLYWYRQAAGRGLQLLFYSVGIGQISSEVPQNLSASRPQDRQFILSSKKLLLSDSGFYLCAWSVPGRDINIKQYFGPGTRLTVT.

The V gene is TRBV9, the J gene TRBJ2-2, with 14 bases that match TRBD2. The V and J ends lost 3 bases and 5 bases, in that order; junction bases with no gene match: 9. Germline CDR1 is SGDLS and CDR2 is YYNGEE. The CDR3 length is 18 residues. This CDR3 reads CASSARGGLAGVTGELFF. Written as DNA, the CDR3 is TGTGCCAGCAGCGCCCGTGGGGGACTAGCGGGAGTTACCGGGGAGCTGTTTTTT.